These 20 T cell receptor beta chains were all obtained from the same sample, sequenced in a study of beta chain features in type 1 diabetes. These TCRs' antigens remain unknown. Study-level points and caveats: Type 1 diabetes patients had moderately but significantly shorter TCRB CDR3s in all four CD4+ subsets.

Investigators reverse transcribed all isolated RNA, so they sequenced expressed TCRB transcripts. Using immunoSEQ multiplex PCR, the repertoire was profiled, and TCRdb retains in-frame clones only, with some absent. The sample holds about 120,000 clones, roughly 15% seen once. Material for sequencing was central memory CD4+ T cells from blood. These receptors were taken from a man in his thirties or forties with type 1 diabetes.

This sequence joins TRBV2 and TRBJ2-1; TRBD2 matches 8 bases. Germline loops: CDR1 SNHLY, CDR2 FYNNEI. The CDR3 length is 13 residues. J lost 9 bases, V lost 7 bases, and 8 bases had no gene match. CDR3 in amino acids: CASTRTSPGEQFF. In DNA, the CDR3 is TGTGCCAGCACTCGGACTAGCCCCGGTGAGCAGTTCTTC.

The chain combines TRBV7-2 with TRBJ1-4; TRBD1 is a possible D gene (6 bases). CDR1 and CDR2 from the germline V gene are SGHTA and FQGNSA. CDR3 length equals 15 residues. Trimming left V 5 bases short and J 7 bases short, with 17 bases between. DNA of the CDR3: TGTGCCAGCAGCCCGATGGGGGGGCGCGGTGAAAAACTGTTTTTT. Translated: CASSPMGGRGEKLFF.

This clone was found a few times. This rearrangement joins TRBV5-6 to TRBJ1-5; D unresolved. CDR3 size: 15 residues. The V and J ends lost 1 base and 0 bases respectively, with 8 bases between them. From germline, CDR1 is SGHDT and CDR2 YYEEEE. The DNA of the CDR3 is TGTGCCAGCAGCTTGAGGCCAAATAGCAATCAGCCCCAGCATTTT. This codes for CASSLRPNSNQPQHF. Using reference TRBV5-6 and TRBJ1-5 for the parts outside the CDR3, the full variable domain is DAGVTQSPTHLIKTRGQQVTLRCSPKSGHDTVSWYQQALGQGPQFIFQYYEEEERQRGNFPDRFSGHQFPNYSSELNVNALLLGDSALYLCASSLRPNSNQPQHFGDGTRLSIL.

The chain joins TRBV9 to TRBJ2-5; D is uncertain. V lost 0 bases to trimming and J lost 2 bases, with 14 bases between them. The germline gives CDR1 SGDLS, CDR2 YYNGEE. The CDR3 contains 16 residues. The CDR3, as DNA: TGTGCCAGCAGCGTAGCTGACCATCTAGATCAAGAGACCCAGTACTTC. Amino acids: CASSVADHLDQETQYF.

The chain joins TRBV6-5 to TRBJ2-7; 9 bases agree with TRBD2. The CDR3 consists of 16 residues. V was clipped by 0 bases and J by 2 bases; unmatched bases: 5. CDR1 is MNHEY and CDR2 is SVGAGI in the germline V gene. CDR3 DNA sequence: TGTGCCAGCAGTTACTCCGGTAGCGGGGGTGCCTACGAGCAGTACTTC. It encodes CASSYSGSGGAYEQYF.

The CDR3 DNA follows: TGTGCCAGCAGCGTCGGGAGGGGGCCTTACAATGAGCAGTTCTTC. Its translation is CASSVGRGPYNEQFF. This chain uses TRBV9 with TRBJ2-1, with D maybe TRBD2 (8 bases). From germline, CDR1 is SGDLS and CDR2 YYNGEE. V was trimmed by 2 bases and J by 4 bases, leaving 13 bases between them. There are 15 residues in the CDR3.

This chain uses TRBV4-3 with TRBJ2-1; D ambiguous. The CDR3 covers 13 residues. The germline CDR1 and CDR2 sequences are LGHNA and YSLEER. Between the trimmed V and J ends, which lost 3 bases and 9 bases, there was a span of 12 bases. In DNA, the CDR3 is TGCGCCAGCAGCCAGGATAGCAGAGGTGAGCAGTTCTTC. Protein sequence: CASSQDSRGEQFF.

This clone was seen repeatedly, ten times or more. The CDR3 DNA reads as TGTGCCAGCAGCCCGGGGACGGTACTGGGGGTCAAAAACATTCAGTACTTC. It is translated as CASSPGTVLGVKNIQYF. The chain links TRBV7-9 to TRBJ2-4; tentatively, D is TRBD1 or TRBD2 (5 bases each). Germline CDR1 is SEHNR and CDR2 is FQNEAQ (reference sequence). With 5 bases removed from V and 3 bases from J, the gap between germline ends came to 20 bases. The CDR3 runs 17 residues.

The CDR3 nucleotides are TGCGCCAGCAGCTTGGAAGGCGGGGCCAGGGAGCTGTTTTTT. Protein product: CASSLEGGARELFF. This chain uses TRBV5-1 with TRBJ2-2; possibly TRBD2 for D (6 bases). Germline assignment: CDR1 SGHRS and CDR2 YFSETQ. This CDR3 is 14 amino acids long. V was clipped by 0 bases and J by 9 bases, with 12 bases between them.

The CDR3 nucleotides are TGTGCCAGCAGCCTAGAGAGTTCACCCCTCCACTTT. Translation: CASSLESSPLHF. The chain joins TRBV28 to TRBJ1-6, with no clear D. CDR1 and CDR2 (germline): MDHEN, SYDVKM. This CDR3 is 12 amino acids long. The germline V and J ends were trimmed by 6 bases and 9 bases, with 9 bases remaining between them. The variable domain in full, completed from reference TRBV28 and TRBJ1-6, reads DVKVTQSSRYLVKRTGEKVFLECVQDMDHENMFWYRQDPGLGLRLIYFSYDVKMKEKGDIPEGYSVSREKKERFSLILESASTNQTSMYLCASSLESSPLHFGNGTRLTVT.

This clone has just a few counts. The chain uses TRBV7-2 and TRBJ2-1; 9 bases are shared with TRBD1. The CDR3 contains 15 residues. Trimming removed 5 bases from V and 0 bases from J; junction bases left unmatched: 2. Germline V CDR1 and CDR2: SGHTA, FQGNSA. The DNA for the CDR3 is TGTGCCAGCAGCGAGGACAGGGGCTCCTACAATGAGCAGTTCTTC. Translating it yields CASSEDRGSYNEQFF.

The V and J genes are TRBV28 and TRBJ1-2; D ambiguous. The CDR3 is 14 residues long. Trimming removed 4 bases at V and 0 bases at J, with 9 bases between. The V gene's germline CDR1 is MDHEN and CDR2 SYDVKM. The CDR3 bases are TGTGCCAGCAGTTCAGGAGTAACTAACTATGGCTACACCTTC. Its protein is CASSSGVTNYGYTF.

The CDR3 loop reads CASSYLRYNEQFF. In DNA form, the CDR3 reads TGTGCCAGCAGTTACCTTAGGTACAATGAGCAGTTCTTC. V is TRBV6-5 and J is TRBJ2-1, with D unclear. V lost 2 bases and J lost 4, with 6 bases in between. The CDR3 covers 13 residues. Germline CDR1 reads MNHEY; CDR2 reads SVGAGI.

The rearrangement uses TRBV30 and TRBJ1-4; D uncertain. Deletions cut 1 base from V and 5 bases from J, with 8 bases between. CDR1 is GTSNPN, CDR2 SVGIG, per germline (reference sequence). This CDR3 contains 13 residues. The CDR3 DNA reads as TGTGCCTGGAGTGAGCAGGCGAATGAAAAACTGTTTTTT. It encodes CAWSEQANEKLFF. Full variable domain (missing parts from reference TRBV30 and TRBJ1-4): SQTIHQWPATLVQPVGSPLSLECTVEGTSNPNLYWYRQAAGRGLQLLFYSVGIGQISSEVPQNLSASRPQDRQFILSSKKLLLSDSGFYLCAWSEQANEKLFFGSGTQLSVL.

The chain is built from TRBV20-1 and TRBJ2-5; possibly TRBD2 for D (6 bases). Per the germline V gene, CDR1 is DFQATT and CDR2 is SNEGSKA (reference sequence). CDR3 size: 11 residues. The V and J ends lost 6 bases and 3 bases respectively, with 8 bases between them. CDR3 loop: CSAWREETQYF. The CDR3 DNA is TGCAGTGCCTGGAGGGAAGAGACCCAGTACTTC.

V usage is TRBV18 and J usage is TRBJ2-3; TRBD1 agrees at 7 bases. V lost 4 bases to trimming and J lost 0 bases; unmatched junction nucleotides: 4. Germline lookup yields CDR1 KGHSH and CDR2 LQKENI. The CDR3 is 15 residues long. CDR3 nucleotides: TGTGCCAGCTCACGTGACAGGGCGAGCACAGATACGCAGTATTTT. Amino acid sequence: CASSRDRASTDTQYF.

The chain has TRBV6-5 and TRBJ2-7; D might be TRBD2 (5 bases). The V and J ends lost 7 bases and 0 bases respectively, with 13 bases between them. In germline, CDR1 is MNHEY, CDR2 SVGAGI. This CDR3 is built from 14 residues. The CDR3 bases are TGTGCCAGCACAAAAACAAGCGGCTCCTACGAGCAGTACTTC. It translates to CASTKTSGSYEQYF.

The rearrangement joins TRBV18 to TRBJ1-1; D unresolved. CDR1 and CDR2 from the germline V gene are KGHSH and LQKENI. The CDR3 contains 13 residues. V was cut by 6 bases and J by 3 bases, with 11 bases left in between. The DNA for the CDR3 is TGTGCCAGCTCCCGGACGCTGGACACTGAAGCTTTCTTT. This gives the protein CASSRTLDTEAFF.

This clone showed up many times. The chain is built from TRBV5-1 and TRBJ1-5; D gene ambiguous. The germline CDR1 and CDR2 sequences are SGHRS and YFSETQ. V gave up 0 bases and J gave up 0 bases, with 7 bases separating them. The CDR3 covers 15 residues. Here the CDR3 DNA reads TGCGCCAGCAGCTTGGAAGGACTTAGCAATCAGCCCCAGCATTTT. It specifies CASSLEGLSNQPQHF.

The rearrangement uses TRBV4-3 and TRBJ1-2; D not resolved. The CDR3 contains 17 residues. Germline CDR1 LGHNA, CDR2 YSLEER. V was cut by 0 bases and J by 7 bases, with 21 bases left in between. CDR3 in amino acids: CASSQDSGGLRRSGYTF. The CDR3 nucleotides read TGCGCCAGCAGCCAAGATTCAGGCGGACTCCGAAGGTCTGGCTACACCTTC.